The present entry profiles one T cell receptor beta chain with its context. The source of the sample is a study of cytomegalovirus exposure and HLA in healthy donors. The donors comprised healthy bone marrow donors. A multiplex PCR was run with 60 Vbeta primers and 13 Jbeta primers. Per the authors' pipeline: Unique TCR beta chains totaled roughly 79 million in a later count, with roughly 10 million of them shared. Libraries were prepared by immunoSEQ multiplex PCR; TCRdb keeps only in-frame clonotypes and omits some of them. From that table come the V and J calls and clone size; the DNA was used to work out D and trimming. Of fewer than 110,000 clones detected, approximately 85% appear once; the ten largest clones hold about 4.3%. Germline V gene sequence: CDR1 SGHAT, CDR2 FQNNGV. This CDR3 region has 16 residues. V dropped 6 bases and J dropped 2 bases, with 19 bases sitting between them.

This chain joins TRBV11-2 and TRBJ2-5; perhaps TRBD1 as D (5 bases). Source material: PBMCs. This TCR was sampled from a young man in good health and CMV-seronegative. The CDR3 coding sequence is TGTGCCAGCAGGGGTTGGGGCCATTCAAAACAAGAGACCCAGTACTTC. This translates into CASRGWGHSKQETQYF.